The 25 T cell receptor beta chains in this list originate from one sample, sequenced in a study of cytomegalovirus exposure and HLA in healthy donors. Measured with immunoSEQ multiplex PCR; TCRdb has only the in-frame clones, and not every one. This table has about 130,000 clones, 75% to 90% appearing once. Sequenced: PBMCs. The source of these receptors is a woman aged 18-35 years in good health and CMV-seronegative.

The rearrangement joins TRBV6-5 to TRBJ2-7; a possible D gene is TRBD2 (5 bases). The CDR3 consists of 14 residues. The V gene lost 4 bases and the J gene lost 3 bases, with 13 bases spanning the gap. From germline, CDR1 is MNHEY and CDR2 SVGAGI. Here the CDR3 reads CASSLGFRGYEQYF. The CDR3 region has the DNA TGTGCCAGCAGTTTGGGATTTCGGGGCTACGAGCAGTACTTC.

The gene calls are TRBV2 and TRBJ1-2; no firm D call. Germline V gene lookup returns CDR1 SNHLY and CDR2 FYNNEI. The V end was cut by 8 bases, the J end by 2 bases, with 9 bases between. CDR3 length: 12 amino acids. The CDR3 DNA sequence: TGTGCCAGCGGAGACTTGAACTATGGCTACACCTTC. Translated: CASGDLNYGYTF.

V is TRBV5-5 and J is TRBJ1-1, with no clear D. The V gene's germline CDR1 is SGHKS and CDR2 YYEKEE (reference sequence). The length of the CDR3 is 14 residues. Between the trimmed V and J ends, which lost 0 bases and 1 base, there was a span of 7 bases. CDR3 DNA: TGTGCCAGCAGCTTGGAGTCGGGGAACACTGAAGCTTTCTTT. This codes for CASSLESGNTEAFF.

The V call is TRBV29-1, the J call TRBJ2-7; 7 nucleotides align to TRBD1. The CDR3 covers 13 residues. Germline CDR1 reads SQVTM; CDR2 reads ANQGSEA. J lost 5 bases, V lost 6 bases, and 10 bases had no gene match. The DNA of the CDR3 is TGCAGCGTCGTGGGACAGCTGAACGACGAGCAGTACTTC. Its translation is CSVVGQLNDEQYF.

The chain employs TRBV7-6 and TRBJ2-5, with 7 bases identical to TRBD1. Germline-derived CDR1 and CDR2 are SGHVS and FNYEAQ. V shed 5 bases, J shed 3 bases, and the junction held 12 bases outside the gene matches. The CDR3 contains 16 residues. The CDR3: CASSILTGAGKETQYF. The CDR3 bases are TGTGCCAGCAGCATTCTTACAGGGGCCGGTAAAGAGACCCAGTACTTC.

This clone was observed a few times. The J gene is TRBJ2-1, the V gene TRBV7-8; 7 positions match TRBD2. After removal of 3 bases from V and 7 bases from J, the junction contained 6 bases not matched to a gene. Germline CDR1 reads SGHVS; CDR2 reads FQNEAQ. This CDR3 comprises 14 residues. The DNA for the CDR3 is TGTGCCAGCAGCTTTATTATCGGGGGGAATGAGCAGTTCTTC. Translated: CASSFIIGGNEQFF.

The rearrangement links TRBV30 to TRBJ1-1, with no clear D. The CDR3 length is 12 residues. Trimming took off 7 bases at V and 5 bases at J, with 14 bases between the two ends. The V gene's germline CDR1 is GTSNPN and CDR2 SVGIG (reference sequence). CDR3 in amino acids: CASEGRWTEAFF. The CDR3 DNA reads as TGTGCCTCAGAGGGCCGGTGGACTGAAGCTTTCTTT.

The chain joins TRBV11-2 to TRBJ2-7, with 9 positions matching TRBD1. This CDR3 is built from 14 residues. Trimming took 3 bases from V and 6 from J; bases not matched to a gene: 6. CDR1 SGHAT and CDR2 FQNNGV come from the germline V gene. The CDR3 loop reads CASSFPGTGREQYF. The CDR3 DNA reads TGTGCCAGCAGCTTCCCAGGGACAGGGCGCGAGCAGTACTTC.

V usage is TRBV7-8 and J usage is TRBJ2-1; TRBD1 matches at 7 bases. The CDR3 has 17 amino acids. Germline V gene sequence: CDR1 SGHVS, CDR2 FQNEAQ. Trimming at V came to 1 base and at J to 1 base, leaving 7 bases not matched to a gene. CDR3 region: CASSLGPRGMSYNEQFF. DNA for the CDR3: TGTGCCAGCAGCTTAGGCCCCAGGGGGATGTCCTACAATGAGCAGTTCTTC.

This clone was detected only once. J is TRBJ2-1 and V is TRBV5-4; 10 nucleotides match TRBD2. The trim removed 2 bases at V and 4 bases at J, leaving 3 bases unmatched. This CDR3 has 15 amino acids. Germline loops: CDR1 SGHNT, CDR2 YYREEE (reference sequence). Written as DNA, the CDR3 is TGTGCCAGCAGCTTAGCTAGCGGGGGTTACAATGAGCAGTTCTTC. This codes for CASSLASGGYNEQFF.

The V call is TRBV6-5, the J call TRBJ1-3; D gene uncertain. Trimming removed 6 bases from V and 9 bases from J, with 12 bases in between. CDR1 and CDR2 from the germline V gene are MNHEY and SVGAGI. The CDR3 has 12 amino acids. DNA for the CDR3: TGTGCCAGCAGCCCCGGGTTGCCCACCATATATTTT. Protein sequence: CASSPGLPTIYF.

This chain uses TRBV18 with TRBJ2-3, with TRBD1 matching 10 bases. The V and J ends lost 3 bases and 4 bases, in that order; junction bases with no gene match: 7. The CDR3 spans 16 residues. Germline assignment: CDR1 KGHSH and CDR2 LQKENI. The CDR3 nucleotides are TGTGCCAGCTCACCCACGGGACAGGGGCTTCCAGATACGCAGTATTTT. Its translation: CASSPTGQGLPDTQYF.

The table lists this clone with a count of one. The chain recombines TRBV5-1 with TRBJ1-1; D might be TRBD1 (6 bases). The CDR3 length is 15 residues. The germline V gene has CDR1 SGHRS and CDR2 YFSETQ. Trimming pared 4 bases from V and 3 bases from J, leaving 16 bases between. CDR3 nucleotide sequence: TGCGCCAGCAGCCCCATGGGCTACAGGGACACTGAAGCTTTCTTT. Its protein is CASSPMGYRDTEAFF.

In DNA, the CDR3 is TGTGCCAGTAGTATAGATCGAGGCAGGGGTGAAGCTTTCTTT. Translated, it gives CASSIDRGRGEAFF. The gene calls are TRBV19 and TRBJ1-1, with D perhaps TRBD1 (6 bases). Per the germline V gene, CDR1 is LNHDA and CDR2 is SQIVND (reference sequence). This CDR3 is built from 14 residues. Trimming took 0 bases from V and 7 from J, leaving 12 bases between them.

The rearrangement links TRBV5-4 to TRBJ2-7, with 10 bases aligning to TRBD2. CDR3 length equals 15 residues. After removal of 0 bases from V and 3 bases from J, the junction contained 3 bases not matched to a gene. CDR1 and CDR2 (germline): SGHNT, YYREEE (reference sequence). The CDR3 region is CASSLAASGGYEQYF. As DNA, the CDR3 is TGTGCCAGCAGCTTGGCCGCTAGCGGGGGCTACGAGCAGTACTTC.

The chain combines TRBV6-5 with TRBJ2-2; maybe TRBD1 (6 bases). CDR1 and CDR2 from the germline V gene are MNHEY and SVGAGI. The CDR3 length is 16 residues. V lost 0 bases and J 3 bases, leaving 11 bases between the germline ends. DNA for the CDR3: TGTGCCAGCAGTTACTCGTGGGGGCAATACACCGGGGAGCTGTTTTTT. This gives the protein CASSYSWGQYTGELFF.

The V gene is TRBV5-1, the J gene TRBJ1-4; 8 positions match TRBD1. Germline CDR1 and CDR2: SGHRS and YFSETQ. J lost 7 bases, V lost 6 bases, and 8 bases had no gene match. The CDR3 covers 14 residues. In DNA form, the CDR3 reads TGCGCCAGCACAAAGGGACAGGCTGGTGAAAAACTGTTTTTT. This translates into CASTKGQAGEKLFF.

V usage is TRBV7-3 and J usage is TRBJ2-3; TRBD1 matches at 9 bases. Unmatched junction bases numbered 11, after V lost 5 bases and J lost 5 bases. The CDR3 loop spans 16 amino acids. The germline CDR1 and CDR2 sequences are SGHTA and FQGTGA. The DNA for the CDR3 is TGTGCCAGCAGCGGAAGGGACAGGGTTCCGATAGATACGCAGTATTTT. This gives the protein CASSGRDRVPIDTQYF.

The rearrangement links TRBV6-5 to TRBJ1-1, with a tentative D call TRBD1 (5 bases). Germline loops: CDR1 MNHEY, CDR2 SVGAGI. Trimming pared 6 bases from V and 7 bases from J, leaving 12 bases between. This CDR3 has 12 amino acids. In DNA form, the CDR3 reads TGTGCCAGCAGCCCAACCACAGGTGAAGCTTTCTTT. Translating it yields CASSPTTGEAFF.

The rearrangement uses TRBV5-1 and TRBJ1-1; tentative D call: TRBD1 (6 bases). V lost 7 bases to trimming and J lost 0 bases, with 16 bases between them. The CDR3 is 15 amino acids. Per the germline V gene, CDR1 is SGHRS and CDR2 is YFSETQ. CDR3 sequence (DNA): TGCGCCAGCTCCACCGGGCAGGGGATGAACACTGAAGCTTTCTTT. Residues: CASSTGQGMNTEAFF.

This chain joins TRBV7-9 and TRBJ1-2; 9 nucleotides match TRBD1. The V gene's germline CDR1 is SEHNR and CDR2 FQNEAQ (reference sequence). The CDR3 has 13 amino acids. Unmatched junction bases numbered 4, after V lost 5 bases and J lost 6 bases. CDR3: CASSPGTGNGYTF. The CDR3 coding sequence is TGTGCCAGCAGCCCCGGGACAGGGAATGGCTACACCTTC.

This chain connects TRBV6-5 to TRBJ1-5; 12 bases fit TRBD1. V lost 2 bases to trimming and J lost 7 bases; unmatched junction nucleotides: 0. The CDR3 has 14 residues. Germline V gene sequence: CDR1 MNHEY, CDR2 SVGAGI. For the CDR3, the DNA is TGTGCCAGCAGTTACGGGACAGGGGGCCAGCCCCAGCATTTT. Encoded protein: CASSYGTGGQPQHF.

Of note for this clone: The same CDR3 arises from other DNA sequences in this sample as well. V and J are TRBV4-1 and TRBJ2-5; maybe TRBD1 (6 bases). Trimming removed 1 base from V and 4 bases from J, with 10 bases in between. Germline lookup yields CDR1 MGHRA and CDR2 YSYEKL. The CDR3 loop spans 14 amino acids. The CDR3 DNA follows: TGCGCCAGCAGCCAAGTGGGCAGGGGAGAGACCCAGTACTTC. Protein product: CASSQVGRGETQYF.

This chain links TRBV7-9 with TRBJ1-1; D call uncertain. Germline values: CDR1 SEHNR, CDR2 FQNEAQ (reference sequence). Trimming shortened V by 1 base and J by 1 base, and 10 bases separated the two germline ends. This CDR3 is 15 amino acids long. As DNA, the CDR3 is TGTGCCAGCAGCTTAGATGGAGGCGGGAACACTGAAGCTTTCTTT. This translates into CASSLDGGGNTEAFF.

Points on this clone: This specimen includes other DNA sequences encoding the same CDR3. The CDR3: CASSPYLNTEAFF. The CDR3 DNA follows: TGTGCCAGCAGCCCCTATCTGAACACTGAAGCTTTCTTT. The V and J genes are TRBV7-3 and TRBJ1-1; no clear D. Germline assignment: CDR1 SGHTA and CDR2 FQGTGA. The ends were cut back, 5 bases at V and 0 bases at J, with 7 bases in the middle. The CDR3 has 13 residues.